This T cell receptor (beta chain) originates from a study of shared clonotypes between healthy human individuals. The CDR3 extends over 16 amino acids. Germline V CDR1 and CDR2: MNHNS, SASEGT. With V trimmed by 2 bases and J by 7 bases, 11 bases remained unmatched. Genomic DNA from each subset was divided evenly over several immunoSEQ plates. Profiled with immunoSEQ multiplex PCR; TCRdb holds only in-frame clones, not every one. Of under 200,000 clones listed, 85% to 95% were seen once; the top ten hold around 0.067%. The chain is built from TRBV6-1 and TRBJ1-5; 7 bases fit TRBD1. This receptor was obtained from a woman aged 30 to 39 in good health. Sequencing input: naive CD4+ T cells sorted from blood. Noted subset: CD45RA+ positively selected. CDR3 bases: TGTGCCAGCAGTGAATTTGTAGGGGGCGTTGGACAGCCCCAGCATTTT. It encodes CASSEFVGGVGQPQHF.